A selection of T cell receptor beta chains follows, all from one sample in a study of cytomegalovirus exposure and HLA in healthy donors. Sequenced by immunoSEQ multiplex PCR; TCRdb stores in-frame clones only, minus some. This sample yields some 170,000 clones, of which 80% to 85% are seen a single time; around 4.3% belongs to the top ten. The source material was PBMCs. All receptors come from a man aged 45-65 years in good health and CMV-seropositive. The CDR3 runs from the conserved cysteine through the conserved F or W. The order of the fields is clone size, V gene, D gene, J gene, CDR3 protein, CDR3 DNA. A D gene is named only where the DNA matches it firmly. Only part of the rows carry a size: once, few, many, or a class if the clone is expanded.

>.|TRBV15|TRBD2|TRBJ2-5
CATSSGLAEETQYF
TGTGCCACCAGCAGCGGGCTAGCGGAAGAGACCCAGTACTTC
>few|TRBV29-1|TRBD2|TRBJ2-7
CSVGVAGWNEQYF
TGCAGCGTTGGAGTAGCGGGATGGAACGAGCAGTACTTC
>.|TRBV5-3|TRBD1|TRBJ2-5
CARSLGDREETQYF
TGTGCCAGAAGCTTGGGGGACAGGGAAGAGACCCAGTACTTC
>.|TRBV7-3|.|TRBJ1-1
CASSLTLVRRSENTEAFF
TGTGCCAGCAGCTTAACGTTGGTCAGGCGATCGGAGAACACTGAAGCTTTCTTT
>.|TRBV19|.|TRBJ1-1
CASSPQSNTEAFF
TGTGCCAGTAGTCCCCAGTCTAACACTGAAGCTTTCTTT
>.|TRBV9|.|TRBJ2-5
CASSVGPERETQYF
TGTGCCAGCAGCGTAGGGCCCGAGCGAGAGACCCAGTACTTC
>.|TRBV19|TRBD1|TRBJ1-4
CASSTAGTGSEKLFF
TGTGCCAGTAGTACCGCCGGGACAGGGAGTGAAAAACTGTTTTTT
>few|TRBV7-3|.|TRBJ2-3
CASSPGHADTQYF
TGTGCCAGCAGCCCAGGGCACGCAGATACGCAGTATTTT
>.|TRBV7-2|TRBD1|TRBJ2-3
CASSSLGTGPTDTQYF
TGTGCCAGCAGCTCACTAGGGACAGGGCCCACAGATACGCAGTATTTT
>.|TRBV4-1|TRBD2|TRBJ2-7
CASSQATSGRVHEQYF
TGCGCCAGCAGCCAGGCTACTAGCGGGAGGGTCCACGAGCAGTACTTC
>.|TRBV9|TRBD2|TRBJ2-3
CASSASVGRGGTDTQYF
TGTGCCAGCAGCGCTTCCGTGGGGCGGGGGGGCACAGATACGCAGTATTTT
>.|TRBV27|.|TRBJ2-7
CASSYGKSYEQYF
TGTGCCAGCAGTTACGGGAAGAGCTACGAGCAGTACTTC
>.|TRBV28|TRBD2|TRBJ2-7
CASSLASGRAKSYEQYF
TGTGCCAGCAGTTTAGCGAGCGGGAGGGCCAAGTCCTACGAGCAGTACTTC
>.|TRBV28|.|TRBJ2-7
CASSSTENEQYF
TGTGCCAGCAGTTCAACCGAGAACGAGCAGTACTTC
>once|TRBV28|TRBD1|TRBJ2-3
CASSLWTGGTDTQYF
TGTGCCAGCAGTTTATGGACAGGGGGCACAGATACGCAGTATTTT
>.|TRBV2|.|TRBJ1-3
CASSSVNTIYF
TGTGCCAGCAGTTCAGTGAACACCATATATTTT
>.|TRBV13|TRBD2|TRBJ2-5
CASSLGLAGGPLETQYF
TGTGCCAGCAGCTTAGGGCTAGCGGGGGGGCCGTTGGAGACCCAGTACTTC
>.|TRBV29-1|.|TRBJ1-1
CSDGWGVNTEAFF
TGCAGCGATGGATGGGGGGTCAACACTGAAGCTTTCTTT
>.|TRBV6-1|.|TRBJ1-2
CASRDGAQGTDGYTF
TGTGCCAGCAGGGACGGGGCACAGGGTACGGATGGCTACACCTTC
>.|TRBV7-6|TRBD2|TRBJ2-7
CASSIEPGLAYEQYF
TGTGCCAGCAGCATCGAACCGGGACTAGCCTACGAGCAGTACTTC
>.|TRBV4-3|.|TRBJ2-2
CASSQGAGNTGELFF
TGCGCCAGCAGCCAAGGGGCAGGGAACACCGGGGAGCTGTTTTTT
>.|TRBV4-2|TRBD2|TRBJ2-3
CASSQLGGGGADTQYF
TGTGCCAGCAGCCAACTGGGCGGGGGGGGCGCAGATACGCAGTATTTT
>.|TRBV5-1|TRBD1|TRBJ1-1
CASSQGDRRNTEAFF
TGCGCCAGCAGCCAGGGGGACAGGAGAAACACTGAAGCTTTCTTT
>.|TRBV6-5|.|TRBJ1-5
CASSYKGGNQPQHF
TGTGCCAGCAGTTATAAGGGAGGCAATCAGCCCCAGCATTTT
>.|TRBV21-1|.|TRBJ1-6
CASSKDSRDGLNSPLHF
TGTGCCAGCAGCAAAGATTCCCGGGACGGACTAAATTCACCCCTCCACTTT
>.|TRBV5-1|.|TRBJ1-3
CASSLALASSGNTIYF
TGCGCCAGCAGCTTGGCCTTAGCGTCTTCTGGAAACACCATATATTTT
>.|TRBV11-3|.|TRBJ2-7
CASSQGGGATYEQYF
TGTGCCAGCAGCCAAGGTGGCGGGGCAACCTACGAGCAGTACTTC
>once|TRBV6-6|TRBD1|TRBJ1-5
CASSYSNRGRDQPQHF
TGTGCCAGCAGTTACTCGAATAGGGGGCGCGATCAGCCCCAGCATTTT
>.|TRBV5-4|.|TRBJ2-7
CASRQDVRDYEQYF
TGTGCCAGCAGACAAGACGTCAGGGACTACGAGCAGTACTTC
>.|TRBV19|.|TRBJ2-6
CASSIVRSSGANVLTF
TGTGCCAGTAGTATAGTAAGGAGCTCTGGGGCCAACGTCCTGACTTTC
>few|TRBV2|.|TRBJ2-7
CASTLLTYEQYF
TGTGCCAGCACCCTATTAACCTACGAGCAGTACTTC
>.|TRBV13|TRBD2|TRBJ2-7
CASSGPSGAYEQYF
TGTGCCAGCAGCGGCCCTAGCGGGGCCTACGAGCAGTACTTC
>once|TRBV9|TRBD1|TRBJ2-7
CASSVGDSAYEQYF
TGTGCCAGCAGCGTGGGGGACAGTGCTTACGAGCAGTACTTC
>.|TRBV18|.|TRBJ2-3
CASSHRDGTQYF
TGTGCCAGCTCACACAGGGATGGTACGCAGTATTTT
>.|TRBV5-6|TRBD1|TRBJ2-7
CASSAPGQANIYEQYF
TGTGCCAGCAGCGCCCCGGGACAGGCGAATATCTACGAGCAGTACTTC
>once|TRBV6-6|.|TRBJ2-5
CASSLEGFIGETQYF
TGTGCCAGCAGTTTAGAGGGTTTTATCGGGGAGACCCAGTACTTC
>once|TRBV5-1|.|TRBJ2-2
CASSPSYTGELFF
TGCGCCAGCAGCCCTTCCTACACCGGGGAGCTGTTTTTT
>.|TRBV15|TRBD1|TRBJ1-2
CATSRTGQGDSYGYTF
TGTGCCACCAGCAGAACCGGACAGGGAGATAGCTATGGCTACACCTTC
>once|TRBV7-9|.|TRBJ1-1
CSSSLESEAFF
TGTTCCAGCAGCTTAGAGAGTGAAGCTTTCTTT
>few|TRBV9|.|TRBJ1-4
CASSAYEGGTNEKLFF
TGTGCCAGCAGCGCTTATGAGGGGGGGACTAATGAAAAACTGTTTTTT